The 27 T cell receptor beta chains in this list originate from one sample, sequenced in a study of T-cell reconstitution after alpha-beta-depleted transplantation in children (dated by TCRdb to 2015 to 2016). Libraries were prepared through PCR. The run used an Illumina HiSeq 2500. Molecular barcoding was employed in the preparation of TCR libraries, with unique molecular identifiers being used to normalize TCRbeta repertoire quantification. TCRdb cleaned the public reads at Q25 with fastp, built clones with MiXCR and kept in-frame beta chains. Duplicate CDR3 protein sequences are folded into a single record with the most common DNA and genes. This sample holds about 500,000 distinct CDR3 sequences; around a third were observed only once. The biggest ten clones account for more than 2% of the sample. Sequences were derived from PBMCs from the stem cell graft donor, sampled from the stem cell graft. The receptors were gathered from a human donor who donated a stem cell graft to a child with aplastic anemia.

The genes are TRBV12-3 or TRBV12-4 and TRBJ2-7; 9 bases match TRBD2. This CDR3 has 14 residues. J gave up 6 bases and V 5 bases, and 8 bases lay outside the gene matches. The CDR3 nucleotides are TGTGCCAGCAGTCAACTAGGCGGGAGGGTCGAGCAGTACGTC. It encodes CASSQLGGRVEQYV.

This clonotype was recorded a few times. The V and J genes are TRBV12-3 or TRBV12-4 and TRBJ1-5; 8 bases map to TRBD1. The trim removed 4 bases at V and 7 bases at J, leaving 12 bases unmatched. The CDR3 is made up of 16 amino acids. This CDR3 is CASSSPSGQGGQPQHF. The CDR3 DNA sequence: TGTGCCAGCAGTTCCCCCTCCGGACAGGGAGGACAGCCCCAGCATTTT.

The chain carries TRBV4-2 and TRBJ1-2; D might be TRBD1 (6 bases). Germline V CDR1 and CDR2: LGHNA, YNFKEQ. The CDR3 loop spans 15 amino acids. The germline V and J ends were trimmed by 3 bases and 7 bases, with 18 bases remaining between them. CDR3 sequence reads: CASSQPGDLNGGYTF. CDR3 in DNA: TGTGCCAGCAGCCAGCCAGGGGATTTAAACGGTGGCTACACCTTC.

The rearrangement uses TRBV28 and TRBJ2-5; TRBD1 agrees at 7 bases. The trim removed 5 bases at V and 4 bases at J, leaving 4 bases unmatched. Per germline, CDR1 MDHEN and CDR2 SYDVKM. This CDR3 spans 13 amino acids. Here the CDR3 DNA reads TGTGCCAGCAGTAAACAGGGGTTAGAGACCCAGTACTTC. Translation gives CASSKQGLETQYF.

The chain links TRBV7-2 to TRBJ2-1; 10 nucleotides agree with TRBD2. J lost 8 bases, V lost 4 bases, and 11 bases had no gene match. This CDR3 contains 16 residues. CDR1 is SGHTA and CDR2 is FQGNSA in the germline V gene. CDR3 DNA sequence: TGTGCCAGCAGCTCAAGAACTAGCGGGATCGGGTATGAGCAGTTCTTC. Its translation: CASSSRTSGIGYEQFF.

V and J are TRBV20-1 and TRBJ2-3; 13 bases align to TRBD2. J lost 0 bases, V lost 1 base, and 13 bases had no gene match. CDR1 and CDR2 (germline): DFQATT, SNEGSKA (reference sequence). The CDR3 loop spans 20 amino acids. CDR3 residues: CSARVIPGLAGLHSTDTQYF. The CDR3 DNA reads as TGCAGTGCTAGAGTAATACCGGGACTAGCGGGATTGCACAGCACAGATACGCAGTATTTT.

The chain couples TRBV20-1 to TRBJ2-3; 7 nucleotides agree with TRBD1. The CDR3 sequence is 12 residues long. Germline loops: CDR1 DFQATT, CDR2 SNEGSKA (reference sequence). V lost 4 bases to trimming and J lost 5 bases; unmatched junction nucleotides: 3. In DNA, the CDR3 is TGCAGTGCTAATACAGGGGAAGATACGCAGTATTTT. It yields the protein CSANTGEDTQYF.

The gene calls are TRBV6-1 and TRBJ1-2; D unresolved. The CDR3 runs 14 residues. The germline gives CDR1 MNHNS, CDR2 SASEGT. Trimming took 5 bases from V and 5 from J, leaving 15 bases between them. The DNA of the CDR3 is TGTGCCAGCAGTCAGATGCGGGCTGGGTATGGCTACACCTTC. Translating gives CASSQMRAGYGYTF.

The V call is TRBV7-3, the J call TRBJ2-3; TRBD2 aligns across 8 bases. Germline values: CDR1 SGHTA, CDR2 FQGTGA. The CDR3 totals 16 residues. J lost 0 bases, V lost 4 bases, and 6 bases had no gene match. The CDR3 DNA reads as TGTGCCAGCAGCTCCATAGCGGGAACTAGCACAGATACGCAGTATTTT. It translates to CASSSIAGTSTDTQYF. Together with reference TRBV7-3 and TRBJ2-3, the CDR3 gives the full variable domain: GAGVSQTPSNKVTEKGKYVELRCDPISGHTALYWYRQSLGQGPEFLIYFQGTGAADDSGLPNDRFFAVRPEGSVSTLKIQRTERGDSAVYLCASSSIAGTSTDTQYFGPGTRLTVL.

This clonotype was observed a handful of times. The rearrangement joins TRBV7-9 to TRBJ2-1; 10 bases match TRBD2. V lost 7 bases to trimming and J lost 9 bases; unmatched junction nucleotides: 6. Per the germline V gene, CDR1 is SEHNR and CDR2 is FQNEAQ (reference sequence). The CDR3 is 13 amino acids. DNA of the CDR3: TGTGCCAGCAAGGCTAGCGGGAGCTTTGAGCAGTTCTTC. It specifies CASKASGSFEQFF.

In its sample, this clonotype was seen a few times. The CDR3 protein is CSAGQGGRQETQYF. CDR3 sequence (DNA): TGCAGTGCTGGACAGGGGGGGCGCCAAGAGACCCAGTACTTC. The rearrangement uses TRBV20-1 and TRBJ2-5, with TRBD1 identical over 10 bases. The CDR3 has 14 amino acids. The junction had 4 bases not matched to a gene; V was cut back by 5 bases and J by 1 base. Germline V gene sequence: CDR1 DFQATT, CDR2 SNEGSKA (reference sequence).

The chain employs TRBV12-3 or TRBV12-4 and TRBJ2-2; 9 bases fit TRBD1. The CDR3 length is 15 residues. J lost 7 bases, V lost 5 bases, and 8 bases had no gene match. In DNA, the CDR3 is TGTGCCAGCAGTGCGGACAGGGGACGTAACGGGGAGCTGTTTTTT. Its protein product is CASSADRGRNGELFF.

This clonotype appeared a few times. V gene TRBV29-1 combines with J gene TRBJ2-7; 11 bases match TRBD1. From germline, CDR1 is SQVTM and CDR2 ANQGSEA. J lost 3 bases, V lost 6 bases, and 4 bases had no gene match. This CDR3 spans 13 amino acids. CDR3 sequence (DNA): TGCAGCGTCCGGGGACAGGGGGACTACGAGCAGTACTTC. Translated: CSVRGQGDYEQYF.

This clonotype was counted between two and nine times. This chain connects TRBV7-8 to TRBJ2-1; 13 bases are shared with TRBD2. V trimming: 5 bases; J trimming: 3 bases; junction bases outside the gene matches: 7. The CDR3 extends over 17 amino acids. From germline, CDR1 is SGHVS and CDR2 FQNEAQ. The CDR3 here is CASSPTRTSGSYNEQFF. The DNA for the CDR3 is TGTGCCAGCAGCCCCACACGGACTAGCGGGAGCTACAATGAGCAGTTCTTC.

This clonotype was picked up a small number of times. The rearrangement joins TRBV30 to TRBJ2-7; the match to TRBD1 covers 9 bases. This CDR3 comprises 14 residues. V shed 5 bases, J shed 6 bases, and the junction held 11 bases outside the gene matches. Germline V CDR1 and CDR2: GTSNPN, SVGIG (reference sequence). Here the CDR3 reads CAWAPGTGQAEQYF. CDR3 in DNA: TGTGCCTGGGCTCCGGGGACAGGGCAAGCCGAGCAGTACTTC.

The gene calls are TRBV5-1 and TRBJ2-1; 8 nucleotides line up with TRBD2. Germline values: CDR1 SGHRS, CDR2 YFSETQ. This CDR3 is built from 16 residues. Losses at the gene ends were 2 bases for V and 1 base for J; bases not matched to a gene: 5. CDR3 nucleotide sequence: TGCGCCAGCAGCTTTCGGGGACTAGGTTCCTACAATGAGCAGTTCTTC. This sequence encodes CASSFRGLGSYNEQFF.

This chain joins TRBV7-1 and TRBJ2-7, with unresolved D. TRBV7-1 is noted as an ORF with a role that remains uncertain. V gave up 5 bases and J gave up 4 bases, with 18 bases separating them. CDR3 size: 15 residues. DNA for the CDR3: TGTGCCAGCAGCAGCGCTCCGCAGTGGAATTACGAGCAGTACTTC. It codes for CASSSAPQWNYEQYF.

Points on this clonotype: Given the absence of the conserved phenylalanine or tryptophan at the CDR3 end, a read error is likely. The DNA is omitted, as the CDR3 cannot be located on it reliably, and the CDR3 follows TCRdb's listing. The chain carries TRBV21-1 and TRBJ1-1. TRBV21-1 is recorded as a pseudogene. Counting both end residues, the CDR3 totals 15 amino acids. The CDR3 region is CASSKGGTLNTEAFL.

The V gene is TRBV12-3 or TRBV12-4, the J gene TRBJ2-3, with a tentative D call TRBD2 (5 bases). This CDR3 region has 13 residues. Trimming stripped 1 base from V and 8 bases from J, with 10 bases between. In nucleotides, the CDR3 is TGTGCCAGCAGTTTAGACGCGGGCCCTACGCAGTATTTT. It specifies CASSLDAGPTQYF.

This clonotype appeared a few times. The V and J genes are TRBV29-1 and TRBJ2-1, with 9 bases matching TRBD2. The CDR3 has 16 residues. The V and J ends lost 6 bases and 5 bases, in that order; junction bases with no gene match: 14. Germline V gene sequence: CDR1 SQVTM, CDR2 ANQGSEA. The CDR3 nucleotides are TGCAGCGTCCTATTTAACCTAGCGGGGATAGACAATGAGCAGTTCTTC. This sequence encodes CSVLFNLAGIDNEQFF.

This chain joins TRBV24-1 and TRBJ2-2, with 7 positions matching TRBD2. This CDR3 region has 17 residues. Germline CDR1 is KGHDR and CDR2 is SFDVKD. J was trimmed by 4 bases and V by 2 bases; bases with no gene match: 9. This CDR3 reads CATSDWGGTRRTGELFF. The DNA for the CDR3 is TGTGCCACCAGTGATTGGGGGGGGACCAGACGCACCGGGGAGCTGTTTTTT.

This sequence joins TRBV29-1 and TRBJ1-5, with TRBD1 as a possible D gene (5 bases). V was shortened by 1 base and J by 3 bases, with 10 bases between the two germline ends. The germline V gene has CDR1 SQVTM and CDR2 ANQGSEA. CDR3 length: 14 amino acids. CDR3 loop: CSVEGDGPNQPQHF. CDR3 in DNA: TGCAGCGTTGAAGGGGACGGACCCAATCAGCCCCAGCATTTT.

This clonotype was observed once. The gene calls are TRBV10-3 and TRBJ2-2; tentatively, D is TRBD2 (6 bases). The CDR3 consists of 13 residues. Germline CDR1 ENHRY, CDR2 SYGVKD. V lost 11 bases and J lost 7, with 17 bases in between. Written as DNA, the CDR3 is TGTGCCGTATCAGCCCTCGGGGGCGGGGAGCTGTTTTTT. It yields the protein CAVSALGGGELFF.

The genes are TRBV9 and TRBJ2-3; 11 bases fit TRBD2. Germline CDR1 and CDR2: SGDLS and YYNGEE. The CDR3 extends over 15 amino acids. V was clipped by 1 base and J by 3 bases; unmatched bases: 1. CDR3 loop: CASSVLAGGTDTQYF. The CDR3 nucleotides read TGTGCCAGCAGCGTACTAGCGGGAGGTACAGATACGCAGTATTTT.

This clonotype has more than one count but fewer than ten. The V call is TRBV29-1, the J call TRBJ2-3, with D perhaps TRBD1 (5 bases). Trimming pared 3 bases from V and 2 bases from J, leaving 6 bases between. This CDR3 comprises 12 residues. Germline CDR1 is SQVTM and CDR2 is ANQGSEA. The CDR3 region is CSVDGATDTQYF. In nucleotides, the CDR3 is TGCAGCGTTGATGGGGCCACAGATACGCAGTATTTT.

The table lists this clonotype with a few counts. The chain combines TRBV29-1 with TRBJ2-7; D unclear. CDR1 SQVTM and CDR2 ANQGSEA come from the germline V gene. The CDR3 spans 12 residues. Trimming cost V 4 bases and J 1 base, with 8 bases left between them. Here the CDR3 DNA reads TGCAGCGTTGTTAAGGATTCCTACGAGCAGTACTTC. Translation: CSVVKDSYEQYF.

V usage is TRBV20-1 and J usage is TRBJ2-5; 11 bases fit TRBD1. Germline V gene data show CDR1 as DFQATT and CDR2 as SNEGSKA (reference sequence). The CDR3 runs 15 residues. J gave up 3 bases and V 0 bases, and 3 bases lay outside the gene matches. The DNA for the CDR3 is TGCAGTGCTAGAGACTTGGGACAGGGGGAAGAGACCCAGTACTTC. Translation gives CSARDLGQGEETQYF.